This T cell receptor beta chain was captured by sequencing in a study of spatial heterogeneity in lung cancer. Note on this clonotype: This beta chain slipped into a library made for alpha chains as a stray read, so its size is not meaningful.

CDR3 length: 15 amino acids. The ends were cut back, 3 bases at V and 7 bases at J, with 15 bases in the middle. Germline CDR1 reads MDHEN; CDR2 reads SYDVKM. Time point here: sample taken at primary tumor resection. No cell sorting; template was whole RNA from tumor, lung tissue or PBMC. All TCR cDNA molecules were individually tagged with a unique molecular identifier. TCRdb recomputed calls from the 5' RACE reads with MiXCR, one row per CDR3 protein. The sample has around 9,700 distinct CDR3 sequences; around 5.8% are singletons. This chain links TRBV28 with TRBJ2-2, with D possibly called TRBD1 or TRBD2 (6 bases each). The receptor's source is a male donor with early-stage non-small cell lung cancer. The sequenced sample was PBMCs, obtained at surgery. The DNA of the CDR3 is TGTGCCAGCAGTTTTTTCCGAGGGGGGAACGGGGAGCTGTTTTTT. It specifies CASSFFRGGNGELFF.